A selection of T cell receptor beta chains follows, all from one sample in a study of cytotoxic CD8 clonotypes in ibrutinib-treated CLL. Some clones are missing from TCRdb's copy, which holds only in-frame ones; the method was immunoSEQ multiplex PCR. In the table there are some 300,000 clones, roughly 80% of which are singletons. The input for sequencing was PBMCs, taken before ibrutinib treatment. The source is a human donor with chronic lymphocytic leukemia. CDR3s include the opening cysteine and the closing phenylalanine or tryptophan.

v_gene | CDR3aa
TRBV4-3 | CASSQLHGRQETQYF
TRBV5-1 | CASSQLAVSSYNEQFF
TRBV18 | CASSPDSLVEKLFF
TRBV7-8 | CASSYDRDYEQYF
TRBV7-6 | CASSVRDIDTGELFF
TRBV30 | CAWSDGLFNQPQHF
TRBV7-3 | CASSLGQGAVYEQYF
TRBV5-6 | CASSLGAGADTQYF
TRBV9 | CASSVGQGRNIQYF
TRBV11-3 | CASSLAAGDTYEQYF
TRBV7-7 | CASSLWDRAPGNTIYF
TRBV4-2 | CASSQAEGSGYEQYF
TRBV18 | CASSPRATSYNEQFF
TRBV4-3 | CASSQDRKTDPINYGYTF
TRBV7-2 | CASSGRQIYEQYF
TRBV11-3 | CASSNRTYNEQFF
TRBV9 | CASSAREQFF
TRBV4-1 | CASSRLAGDVQYF
TRBV9 | CASSEPGRPLSEAFF
TRBV7-8 | CASARFDTGELFF
TRBV9 | CASRPIGGYTF
TRBV2 | CASSEAGRGTYEQYF
TRBV7-7 | CASSLGASGRAADTQYF
TRBV6-1 | CASSEARTGRSSNEQFF
TRBV27 | CASGRRGFYEQYF
TRBV12-5 | CASGLSGQITNQPQHF
TRBV9 | CASSGGQGSSYEQYF
TRBV27 | CASSQRAGGAYEQYF
TRBV19 | CASSEPGTGKYEQYF
TRBV6-4 | CASSDLARADTQYF